This T cell receptor (beta chain) is drawn from a study of early T cells in non-severe SARS-CoV-2 infection. Whole-study context: Chains stayed unpaired after sequencing of bulk RNA from unsorted whole blood.

Unique molecular identifiers were affixed to single, distinct cDNA molecules. TCRdb re-called the 5' RACE reads through MiXCR, storing one row per CDR3 protein. The sample consists of around 61,000 distinct CDR3 sequences, 10% to 15% of them appearing once. Ten or more counts support this clonotype. This CDR3 comprises 16 residues. The germline V gene encodes CDR1 LGHNT and CDR2 FRNRAP. V shed 5 bases, J shed 0 bases, and the junction held 7 bases outside the gene matches. The genes are TRBV12-5 and TRBJ2-3; 8 bases are a match to TRBD1. Sequences were obtained from whole blood. This clonotype was sampled from an adult who was a healthcare worker with PCR-confirmed SARS-CoV-2 infection or an uninfected control (not recorded which). This CDR3 reads CASGLQTGVSTDTQYF. DNA of the CDR3: TGTGCTAGTGGTCTTCAGACAGGGGTTAGCACAGATACGCAGTATTTT.